These T cell receptor beta chains were read from a single sample in a study of blood T cell repertoires in COVID-19. The data were produced by immunoSEQ multiplex PCR, yet TCRdb's version contains in-frame clones alone and is incomplete. The data show around 140,000 clones, with about three quarters seen just once and approximately 2% held by the top ten. The sequenced sample consisted of peripheral blood. Receptor source: a woman between 55 and 75 years old with acute or convalescent COVID-19. CDR3s include the opening cysteine and the closing phenylalanine or tryptophan. A D gene is named only where the DNA matches it firmly. Some rows mark clone size as missing; the rest say once, few, many or name a class of expanded clone.

abundance	d_gene	v_gene	j_gene	CDR3nt	CDR3aa
many	NA	TRBV6-1	TRBJ2-3	TGTGCCAGCAGTGAATCAAGGGGGGGGCTGGACACGCAGTATTTT	CASSESRGGLDTQYF
NA	NA	TRBV2	TRBJ1-1	TGTGCCAGCAGTTCAGTAACTGAAGCTTTCTTT	CASSSVTEAFF
NA	NA	TRBV28	TRBJ1-1	TGTGCCAGCAGTTCTCTAGTAGGAAACACTGAAGCTTTCTTT	CASSSLVGNTEAFF
NA	NA	TRBV4-2	TRBJ1-5	TGTGCCAGCAGCCAAGGGAATCGGCCGGGGATTCAGCCCCAGCATTTT	CASSQGNRPGIQPQHF
NA	TRBD1	TRBV9	TRBJ2-7	TGTGCCAGCAGTGAAGGACAGGGAGACGAGCAGTACTTC	CASSEGQGDEQYF
NA	NA	TRBV5-1	TRBJ2-2	TGCGCCAGCAGCGCGTTAACCACCGGGGAGCTGTTTTTT	CASSALTTGELFF
few	NA	TRBV7-9	TRBJ1-5	TGTGCCAGCAGCTTAGGAGTATCGAGCAATCAGCCCCAGCATTTT	CASSLGVSSNQPQHF
NA	NA	TRBV4-1	TRBJ1-1	TGCGCCAGCAGCCAAAGAGGGGGAATTTCGGACACTGAAGCTTTCTTT	CASSQRGGISDTEAFF
NA	NA	TRBV14	TRBJ2-2	TGTGCCAGCAGCCAAGGTTTGGGCATCAGGGGTTATCCCGGGGAGCTGTTTTTT	CASSQGLGIRGYPGELFF
NA	NA	TRBV19	TRBJ2-5	TGTGCCAGTAGTATCCCGGCGGCCCGAGGGCAGGAGACCCAGTACTTC	CASSIPAARGQETQYF
few	NA	TRBV6-5	TRBJ2-7	TGTGCCAGCAGGGGGGGCTACGAGCAGTACTTC	CASRGGYEQYF
NA	NA	TRBV28	TRBJ1-2	TGTGCCAGCAGTTCACTACTCCACCAGGGTGGTGGGGGCTACACCTTC	CASSSLLHQGGGGYTF
NA	TRBD2	TRBV7-3	TRBJ2-1	TGTGCCAGCAGCTCGATTAGCGGGAGGGGCAATGAGCAGTTCTTC	CASSSISGRGNEQFF
NA	TRBD2	TRBV4-2	TRBJ2-5	TGTGCCAGCAGCCAAGGTCTGGCGGGAGGCTCCCAAGAGACCCAGTACTTC	CASSQGLAGGSQETQYF
NA	NA	TRBV7-9	TRBJ2-4	TGTGCCAGCAGCCCAAGCCAGGGCCCCGCCAAAAACATTCAGTACTTC	CASSPSQGPAKNIQYF
NA	NA	TRBV7-9	TRBJ1-2	TGTGCCAGCAGCTTCGGCCAGGGACTAAATGGCTACACCTTC	CASSFGQGLNGYTF
NA	NA	TRBV11-3	TRBJ2-2	TGTGCCAGCAGCACACTAGCCACCGGGGAGCTGTTTTTT	CASSTLATGELFF
NA	NA	TRBV11-3	TRBJ2-2	TGTGCCAGCAGCCCGAGGGGGCAGGGAGGAACCGGGGAGCTGTTTTTT	CASSPRGQGGTGELFF
NA	NA	TRBV11-2	TRBJ2-2	TGTGCCAGCAGCCGCCACAGAACCGGGGAGCTGTTTTTT	CASSRHRTGELFF
NA	NA	TRBV30	TRBJ2-7	TGTGCCTGGAGTTCAAGCGGGGAGCAGTACTTC	CAWSSSGEQYF
NA	TRBD2	TRBV10-3	TRBJ2-1	TGTGCCATCAGCGGGGGGACTAGTTCGAATGAGCAGTTCTTC	CAISGGTSSNEQFF
NA	TRBD2	TRBV20-1	TRBJ2-1	TGCAGTGCTAGTTGGCGGGAGTCATCATCGCGGGAGCAGTTCTTC	CSASWRESSSREQFF
NA	TRBD1	TRBV2	TRBJ2-5	TGTGCCAGCAGAGATGAATTGACAGGGTGGCAAGAGACCCAGTACTTC	CASRDELTGWQETQYF
NA	NA	TRBV25-1	TRBJ2-3	TGTGCCAGCAGTCGGGAATACACAGATACGCAGTATTTT	CASSREYTDTQYF
NA	TRBD2	TRBV18	TRBJ2-2	TGTGCCAGCTCACCACAGGGAGGGGACACCGGGGAGCTGTTTTTT	CASSPQGGDTGELFF
NA	NA	TRBV7-6	TRBJ2-3	TGTGCCAGCACCCTAGCCGGCGGGGCCACAGATACGCAGTATTTT	CASTLAGGATDTQYF
NA	NA	TRBV2	TRBJ2-4	TGTGCCAGCAGCTGGTCCAACCCGAGGGACATTCAGTACTTC	CASSWSNPRDIQYF
NA	TRBD1	TRBV5-6	TRBJ1-2	TGTGCCAGCAGGTTGACAGGGGGGGTCAATGGCTACACCTTC	CASRLTGGVNGYTF
few	NA	TRBV11-2	TRBJ2-3	TGTGCCAGCAGCTTAGCGGGAGCGGCAGATACGCAGTATTTT	CASSLAGAADTQYF
NA	NA	TRBV28	TRBJ2-7	TGTGCCAGCAGTTTTCTAACCTACGAGCAGTACTTC	CASSFLTYEQYF
NA	TRBD1	TRBV28	TRBJ1-1	TGTGCCAGCAGGAGGACAGGGGTCTATTCGGCTTTCTTT	CASRRTGVYSAFF
NA	NA	TRBV19	TRBJ2-2	TGTGCCAGTAGTATAAAGACGGGGACCGGGGAGCTGTTTTTT	CASSIKTGTGELFF
NA	TRBD1	TRBV19	TRBJ2-3	TGTGCCAGTAGATCCGACAGGGGGGCAGATACGCAGTATTTT	CASRSDRGADTQYF
NA	NA	TRBV5-1	TRBJ2-1	TGCGCCAGCAGCAGCAGAGGCGAGCCCTACAATGAGCAGTTCTTC	CASSSRGEPYNEQFF
once	NA	TRBV12-5	TRBJ1-5	TGTGCTAGTGGTTTGTATGTTTGGCGGGATGATAGGTTGGATAGCAATCAGCCCCAGCATTTT	CASGLYVWRDDRLDSNQPQHF
NA	NA	TRBV20-1	TRBJ2-3	TGCAGTGCTAGACAGGGGGGTCCGCAGTATTTT	CSARQGGPQYF
NA	TRBD1	TRBV28	TRBJ1-5	TGTGCCAGCAGCCGGAGGACAGGGGGCTTGCAGCCCCAGCATTTT	CASSRRTGGLQPQHF
NA	NA	TRBV21-1	TRBJ2-1	TGTGCCAGCAGCGGCGACTTTGTAGCGGGAAAAAACAATGAGCAGTTCTTC	CASSGDFVAGKNNEQFF
NA	TRBD2	TRBV5-1	TRBJ2-7	TGCGCCAGCCGCAGGACTAGCGGATCCTACGAGCAGTACTTC	CASRRTSGSYEQYF
few	TRBD1	TRBV5-1	TRBJ1-4	TGCGCCAGCAGCACCTCGGACAGGCCTAATGAAAAACTGTTTTTT	CASSTSDRPNEKLFF
NA	NA	TRBV3-1/TRBV3-2	TRBJ1-3	TGTGCCAGCAGCCAAGGAGGTGTGGCACCACAACGAAACACCATATATTTT	CASSQGGVAPQRNTIYF
NA	NA	TRBV5-1	TRBJ1-1	TGCGCCAGCAGCTCGACGGCGGGGAACACTGAAGCTTTCTTT	CASSSTAGNTEAFF
NA	NA	TRBV12-3/TRBV12-4	TRBJ1-2	TGTGCCAGCAGCCCCGGCAGGGACTATGGCTACACCTTC	CASSPGRDYGYTF
NA	TRBD2	TRBV3-1/TRBV3-2	TRBJ2-1	TGTGCCACGACCGGGACTACCGTGAGTAATGAGCAGTTCTTC	CATTGTTVSNEQFF
NA	TRBD2	TRBV19	TRBJ2-1	TGTGCCAGTAGTTGGTACTGGACTAGCGGGAGGAATGAGCAGTTCTTC	CASSWYWTSGRNEQFF
NA	NA	TRBV4-1	TRBJ2-7	TGCGCCAGCAGCCTTTTACAGGAATACTACGAGCAGTACTTC	CASSLLQEYYEQYF
NA	NA	TRBV11-2	TRBJ2-1	TGTGCCAGCAGCTCGAATAACTATGAGCAGTTCTTC	CASSSNNYEQFF
NA	TRBD1	TRBV30	TRBJ1-5	TGTGCCTGGAGTAGACAGGGGAATCAGCCCCAGCATTTT	CAWSRQGNQPQHF
NA	NA	TRBV30	TRBJ2-5	TGTGCCTGGAGCGCGGTCGGACACGGCGTCGCGACCCAGTACTTC	CAWSAVGHGVATQYF
few	NA	TRBV7-9	TRBJ1-5	TGTGCCAGCAGCTTAGGGGCTCAGCCCCAGCATTTT	CASSLGAQPQHF
NA	TRBD2	TRBV6-6	TRBJ2-3	TGTGCCAGCAGTCCTAGCGGGCGGGCACGTTTTAGCACAGATACGCAGTATTTT	CASSPSGRARFSTDTQYF
NA	NA	TRBV25-1	TRBJ1-2	TGTGCCAGCAGTGAAGTGACAGGCTATGGCTACACCTTC	CASSEVTGYGYTF
once	TRBD1	TRBV19	TRBJ1-1	TGTGCCAGTAGTCTACAGGGGAGTATGAACACTGAAGCTTTCTTT	CASSLQGSMNTEAFF
NA	TRBD1	TRBV30	TRBJ1-1	TGTGCCTGGAGTCCTATCAGGGGGCAGAACACTGAAGCTTTCTTT	CAWSPIRGQNTEAFF
NA	NA	TRBV4-1	TRBJ2-1	TGCGCCAGCAGCCCATTGGGGAGCTCCTACAATGAGCAGTTCTTC	CASSPLGSSYNEQFF
NA	TRBD2	TRBV29-1	TRBJ2-7	TGCAGCGTTGGGGGGGGCTCCTACGAGCAGTACTTC	CSVGGGSYEQYF
NA	NA	TRBV19	TRBJ1-2	TGTGCCAGTCGACAGGAGCCTAACTATGGCTACACCTTC	CASRQEPNYGYTF
NA	TRBD1	TRBV5-4	TRBJ2-3	TGTGCCAGCAGCTTGGAGGGGACAGGGTTGCTAACTGGACGGACAGATACGCAGTATTTT	CASSLEGTGLLTGRTDTQYF
NA	NA	TRBV5-6	TRBJ2-1	TGTGCCAGCAGCTTGGGGAAGGAGCCGTTCTTC	CASSLGKEPFF
few	TRBD2	TRBV19	TRBJ2-7	TGTGCCAGTAGTATGTCCCACCAGCGGGAGGTACCCTACGAGCAGTACTTC	CASSMSHQREVPYEQYF